The 24 T cell receptor beta chains given below trace back to one sample, sequenced in a study of human T cells and chemical hapten exposure. One entry per CDR3 protein, called by TCRdb with MiXCR from the RACE reads. This repertoire shows 300,000 to 400,000 distinct CDR3 sequences, approximately 5.1% found once; its top ten account for about 2.5%. The time point here: pre-sensitization, week 0. As to treatment: therapeutic diphenylcyclopropenone sensitization with weekly scalp DPC. Sequenced here: whole blood, sampled in connection with sensitization to the hapten diphenylcyclopropenone (DPC). The receptor set was obtained from a woman in her 50s with alopecia areata. Some clones in this sample may be carry-over from other donors' samples.

The V call is TRBV20-1, the J call TRBJ1-6; D is ambiguous. Germline V gives CDR1 DFQATT, CDR2 SNEGSKA (reference sequence). CDR3 length equals 17 residues. Trimming took off 0 bases at V and 4 bases at J, with 16 bases between the two ends. CDR3 protein: CSARDKREPLYNSPLHF. CDR3 in DNA: TGCAGTGCTAGAGATAAGAGGGAGCCCCTTTATAATTCACCCCTCCACTTT.

This clonotype was seen at least ten times. This chain connects TRBV10-1 to TRBJ2-3; 8 bases line up with TRBD2. The length of the CDR3 is 15 residues. With 2 bases clipped from V and 1 base from J, the junction kept 2 bases outside the gene matches. CDR1 and CDR2 from the germline V gene are WNHNN and SYGVQD (reference sequence). The CDR3 loop is CASSEQAGGTDTQYF. The DNA for the CDR3 is TGCGCCAGCAGTGAGCAAGCGGGAGGCACAGATACGCAGTATTTT.

The V call is TRBV2, the J call TRBJ2-3; 8 bases agree with TRBD2. Losses at the gene ends were 10 bases for V and 4 bases for J; bases not matched to a gene: 10. Germline V gene sequence: CDR1 SNHLY, CDR2 FYNNEI. This CDR3 region has 14 residues. CDR3 protein: CAIRQREFPDTQYF. CDR3 DNA sequence: TGTGCCATCCGTCAGCGGGAGTTTCCAGATACGCAGTATTTT.

The sample holds a few counts of this clonotype. The chain couples TRBV27 to TRBJ1-1, with a tentative D call TRBD1 (6 bases). Germline V lookup: CDR1 MNHEY, CDR2 SMNVEV (reference sequence). The CDR3 length is 13 residues. V was trimmed by 2 bases and J by 7 bases, leaving 11 bases between them. The chain's CDR3 is CASSLRGGGEAFF. In DNA, the CDR3 is TGTGCCAGCAGTTTAAGGGGGGGCGGTGAAGCTTTCTTT.

This clonotype was seen many times. The chain carries TRBV12-5 and TRBJ1-1, with D maybe TRBD1 (6 bases). The germline gives CDR1 LGHNT, CDR2 FRNRAP. Trimming took 2 bases from V and 1 from J, leaving 14 bases between them. This CDR3 spans 16 amino acids. The CDR3 loop is CASGLPGAGPNTEAFF. In DNA form, the CDR3 reads TGTGCTAGTGGTTTGCCAGGGGCCGGGCCGAACACTGAAGCTTTCTTT.

This clonotype turned up a few times. The CDR3 loop reads CASSLGGRDNSPLHF. CDR3 in DNA: TGTGCCAGCAGCTTAGGGGGCAGGGATAATTCACCCCTCCACTTT. This chain connects TRBV7-8 to TRBJ1-6, with D perhaps TRBD1 (5 bases). The CDR3 totals 15 residues. Per the germline V gene, CDR1 is SGHVS and CDR2 is FQNEAQ. Trimming removed 1 base from V and 5 bases from J, with 9 bases in between.

The chain carries TRBV5-1 and TRBJ1-5; D gene unclear. Trimming took off 1 base at V and 6 bases at J, with 8 bases between the two ends. The CDR3 spans 13 residues. CDR1 is SGHRS and CDR2 is YFSETQ in the germline V gene. CDR3 sequence (DNA): TGCGCCAGCAGCTTGTGGGAGGGTCAGCCCCAGCATTTT. Protein sequence: CASSLWEGQPQHF. The variable domain in full, completed from reference TRBV5-1 and TRBJ1-5, reads KAGVTQTPRYLIKTRGQQVTLSCSPISGHRSVSWYQQTPGQGLQFLFEYFSETQRNKGNFPGRFSGRQFSNSRSEMNVSTLELGDSALYLCASSLWEGQPQHFGDGTRLSIL.

This rearrangement joins TRBV2 to TRBJ1-6, with D perhaps TRBD1 (5 bases). Germline-derived CDR1 and CDR2 are SNHLY and FYNNEI. The CDR3 loop spans 17 amino acids. V lost 7 bases and J 6 bases, leaving 22 bases between the germline ends. The CDR3 reads CASIPDRGQFFNSPLHF. The DNA of the CDR3 is TGTGCCAGCATACCCGACAGAGGACAATTCTTTAATTCACCCCTCCACTTT.

This sequence joins TRBV28 and TRBJ1-2, with 7 nucleotides matching TRBD1. Germline loops: CDR1 MDHEN, CDR2 SYDVKM. The V gene end was trimmed by 10 bases and the J gene end by 4 bases; junction bases not matched to a gene: 3. The CDR3 runs 11 residues. CDR3 in amino acids: CATTGFYGYTF. As DNA, the CDR3 is TGTGCCACGACAGGGTTCTATGGCTACACCTTC.

This clonotype occurred a few times. This sequence joins TRBV5-1 and TRBJ1-2; no reliable D call. Germline CDR1 and CDR2: SGHRS and YFSETQ. Trimming removed 4 bases at V and 4 bases at J, with 11 bases between. CDR3 length equals 13 residues. Here the CDR3 reads CASSIEGPYGYTF. The CDR3 nucleotides are TGCGCCAGCAGCATCGAGGGCCCCTATGGCTACACCTTC.

This clonotype was detected only a few times. The chain uses TRBV6-5 and TRBJ1-1, with D uncertain. There are 15 residues in the CDR3. With 0 bases removed from V and 0 bases from J, the gap between germline ends came to 8 bases. Per the germline V gene, CDR1 is MNHEY and CDR2 is SVGAGI. The CDR3 sequence is CASSYSPYVNTEAFF. For the CDR3, the DNA is TGTGCCAGCAGTTACTCTCCCTATGTGAACACTGAAGCTTTCTTT.

This clonotype was counted a few times. The CDR3 loop reads CASRPLTGAAYEQYF. The CDR3 coding sequence is TGTGCCAGCAGGCCCTTAACGGGGGCGGCCTACGAGCAGTACTTC. The chain employs TRBV6-5 and TRBJ2-7, with D possibly being TRBD1 or TRBD2 (6 bases each). Germline CDR1 and CDR2: MNHEY and SVGAGI. There are 15 residues in the CDR3. With 6 bases removed from V and 2 bases from J, the gap between germline ends came to 17 bases.

Comments on this clonotype: A read error may explain this, as a much larger clone is one base away. This likely comes from a read error, as the CDR3 has no conserved phenylalanine or tryptophan at its end. The chain recombines TRBV27 with TRBJ1-1, with TRBD1 identical over 8 bases. The CDR3 sequence is 14 residues long. Germline V gene data show CDR1 as MNHEY and CDR2 as SMNVEV (reference sequence). The junction had 4 bases not matched to a gene; V was cut back by 3 bases and J by 4 bases. CDR3 DNA sequence: TGTGCCAGCAGTTTTGGCAGGGGGCTCACTGAAGCTTTCCTT. Translated: CASSFGRGLTEAFL.

This clonotype has ten or more counts. The chain carries TRBV13 and TRBJ1-1; D uncertain. V lost 5 bases and J lost 3, with 10 bases in between. Germline V gives CDR1 PRHDT, CDR2 FYEKMQ (reference sequence). The CDR3 runs 13 residues. The CDR3 DNA follows: TGTGCCAGCAGCCCCCGAAGGGACACTGAAGCTTTCTTT. Translating gives CASSPRRDTEAFF.

This clonotype was counted only a few times. This sequence joins TRBV25-1 and TRBJ1-1; D remains ambiguous. Germline V gene lookup returns CDR1 MGHDK and CDR2 SYGVNS. Between the trimmed V and J ends, which lost 2 bases and 9 bases, there was a span of 7 bases. This CDR3 has 11 amino acids. In nucleotides, the CDR3 is TGTGCCAGCAGTGAAGACTTTAAAGCTTTCTTT. It yields the protein CASSEDFKAFF.

This clonotype occurred a few times. V usage is TRBV4-1 and J usage is TRBJ1-2, with TRBD1 matching 11 bases. Germline trimming cut 0 bases from V and 2 bases from J; bases unmatched to any gene: 2. CDR3 size: 16 residues. Germline loops: CDR1 MGHRA, CDR2 YSYEKL. The CDR3 protein is CASSQDGTGGNYGYTF. The CDR3 region has the DNA TGCGCCAGCAGCCAAGACGGGACAGGGGGGAACTATGGCTACACCTTC.

The sample holds many counts of this clonotype. This rearrangement joins TRBV20-1 to TRBJ2-7; D may be TRBD2 (5 bases). Germline CDR1 reads DFQATT; CDR2 reads SNEGSKA (reference sequence). This CDR3 spans 15 amino acids. Trimming pared 1 base from V and 4 bases from J, leaving 17 bases between. DNA of the CDR3: TGCAGTGCTAGAGGTCCCGGGATGGGCCCATACGAGCAGTACTTC. It codes for CSARGPGMGPYEQYF.

The chain employs TRBV27 and TRBJ1-5, with D perhaps TRBD1 (5 bases). The V and J ends lost 2 bases and 6 bases respectively, with 11 bases between them. The V gene's germline CDR1 is MNHEY and CDR2 SMNVEV (reference sequence). This CDR3 comprises 14 residues. The CDR3 sequence is CASSLVGVGQPQHF. In DNA form, the CDR3 reads TGTGCCAGCAGTTTAGTAGGGGTAGGTCAGCCCCAGCATTTT.

This clonotype was observed at least ten times. The J gene is TRBJ2-5, the V gene TRBV5-5; D perhaps matches TRBD2 (7 bases). V gave up 0 bases and J gave up 4 bases, with 16 bases separating them. The germline CDR1 and CDR2 sequences are SGHKS and YYEKEE (reference sequence). CDR3 length: 16 amino acids. The CDR3, as DNA: TGTGCCAGCAGCTTGGAGGCGGGGGCCTGGGTAGAGACCCAGTACTTC. It yields the protein CASSLEAGAWVETQYF.

This clonotype was observed many times. The chain recombines TRBV18 with TRBJ2-2; TRBD1 agrees at 7 bases. The CDR3 totals 18 residues. Unmatched junction bases numbered 7, after V lost 0 bases and J lost 0 bases. Germline values: CDR1 KGHSH, CDR2 LQKENI. Here the CDR3 reads CASSPPGQKIANTGELFF. The CDR3 region has the DNA TGTGCCAGCTCACCACCGGGACAGAAAATCGCGAACACCGGGGAGCTGTTTTTT.

This clonotype appeared many times. The chain recombines TRBV6-5 with TRBJ2-7; TRBD2 might be the D (5 bases). The V gene's germline CDR1 is MNHEY and CDR2 SVGAGI. V lost 6 bases and J 3 bases, leaving 9 bases between the germline ends. This CDR3 is built from 12 residues. Here the CDR3 DNA reads TGTGCCAGCAGCGAGGGAAACTACGAGCAGTACTTC. Translated, it gives CASSEGNYEQYF.

This clonotype showed up many times. In DNA, the CDR3 is TGTGCCAGCAGTTTCCTGGGGAGGCGGGACACTGAAGCTTTCTTT. The encoded protein is CASSFLGRRDTEAFF. The chain combines TRBV6-6 with TRBJ1-1, with D uncertain. Trimming took 4 bases from V and 3 from J, leaving 15 bases between them. The germline V gene encodes CDR1 MNHNY and CDR2 SVGAGI (reference sequence). This CDR3 spans 15 amino acids.

This clonotype was observed many times. The rearrangement uses TRBV10-3 and TRBJ1-4, with 7 bases aligning to TRBD1. The germline CDR1 and CDR2 sequences are ENHRY and SYGVKD. There are 14 residues in the CDR3. Germline trimming cut 3 bases from V and 5 bases from J; bases unmatched to any gene: 3. DNA for the CDR3: TGTGCCATCAGTGATGAGGACAGGAATGAAAAACTGTTTTTT. It translates to CAISDEDRNEKLFF.

This clonotype came up many times. The CDR3 here is CSVADSPYGYTF. DNA of the CDR3: TGCAGCGTTGCGGACAGCCCCTATGGCTACACCTTC. The gene calls are TRBV29-1 and TRBJ1-2; maybe TRBD1 (6 bases). The V gene's germline CDR1 is SQVTM and CDR2 ANQGSEA. The CDR3 is made up of 12 amino acids. Trimming took off 4 bases at V and 4 bases at J, with 10 bases between the two ends.